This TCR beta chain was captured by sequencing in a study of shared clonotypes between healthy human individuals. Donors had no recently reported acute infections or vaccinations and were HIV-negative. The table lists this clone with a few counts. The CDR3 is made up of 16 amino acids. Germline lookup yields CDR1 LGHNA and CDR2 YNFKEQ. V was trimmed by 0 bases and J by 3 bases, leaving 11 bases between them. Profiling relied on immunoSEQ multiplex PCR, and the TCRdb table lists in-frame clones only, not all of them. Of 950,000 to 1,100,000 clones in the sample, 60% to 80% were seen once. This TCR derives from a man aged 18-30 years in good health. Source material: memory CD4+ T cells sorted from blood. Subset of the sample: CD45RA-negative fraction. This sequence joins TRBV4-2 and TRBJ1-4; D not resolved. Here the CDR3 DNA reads TGTGCCAGCAGCCAAGATCTAGGGCAGGCTAATGAAAAACTGTTTTTT. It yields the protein CASSQDLGQANEKLFF.